A single sample gave rise to the 25 T cell receptor beta chains below, sequenced in a study of cytomegalovirus exposure and HLA in healthy donors. The table came from immunoSEQ multiplex PCR; TCRdb's copy has only in-frame clones and leaves some out. The repertoire holds approximately 180,000 clones, with just under 90% as singletons. The source material was PBMCs. These receptors were collected from a woman younger than 45 in good health and CMV-seronegative.

This chain connects TRBV7-9 to TRBJ2-3; 8 positions match TRBD2. V gave up 5 bases and J gave up 2 bases; unmatched junction bases: 9. The CDR3 is 16 amino acids. Germline V gene lookup returns CDR1 SEHNR and CDR2 FQNEAQ (reference sequence). The CDR3 nucleotides are TGTGCCAGCAGCAAAGAGGCGGGGGGACACACAGATACGCAGTATTTT. Its protein is CASSKEAGGHTDTQYF. The variable domain in full, completed from reference TRBV7-9 and TRBJ2-3, reads DTGVSQNPRHKITKRGQNVTFRCDPISEHNRLYWYRQTLGQGPEFLTYFQNEAQLEKSRLLSDRFSAERPKGSFSTLEIQRTEQGDSAMYLCASSKEAGGHTDTQYFGPGTRLTVL.

The CDR3 DNA is TGTGCCAGCAGTGAAGCGCGGGGGTATGGTCAGCCCCAGCATTTT. Protein product: CASSEARGYGQPQHF. V is TRBV6-1 and J is TRBJ1-5; D might be TRBD1 (5 bases). This CDR3 comprises 15 residues. In germline, CDR1 is MNHNS, CDR2 SASEGT. V lost 0 bases to trimming and J lost 6 bases, with 12 bases between them.

The chain employs TRBV10-2 and TRBJ2-2; no reliable D call. Germline values: CDR1 WSHSY, CDR2 SAAADI. The CDR3 length is 14 residues. The V end lost 4 bases, the J end lost 4 bases, and 10 bases lay between the germline ends. CDR3 coding DNA: TGCGCCAGCAGTGGGGCTTCGAGCACCGGGGAGCTGTTTTTT. Protein sequence: CASSGASSTGELFF.

The chain combines TRBV5-1 with TRBJ1-4; no reliable D call. CDR1 SGHRS and CDR2 YFSETQ come from the germline V gene. The CDR3 covers 15 residues. Trimming took off 2 bases at V and 0 bases at J, with 8 bases between the two ends. CDR3 nucleotides: TGCGCCAGCAGCTTTGTGAGTGCAACTAATGAAAAACTGTTTTTT. Protein: CASSFVSATNEKLFF.

The gene calls are TRBV9 and TRBJ1-3; D is ambiguous. CDR3 size: 15 residues. The ends were cut back, 0 bases at V and 4 bases at J, with 11 bases in the middle. Germline-derived CDR1 and CDR2 are SGDLS and YYNGEE. CDR3 bases: TGTGCCAGCAGCGTAGTGGGCAGCGGCGGAAACACCATATATTTT. Its translation: CASSVVGSGGNTIYF.

This chain links TRBV5-8 with TRBJ1-6; 8 bases are shared with TRBD1. The germline gives CDR1 SGHTS, CDR2 YDEGEE. CDR3 size: 16 residues. After removal of 4 bases from V and 10 bases from J, the junction contained 13 bases not matched to a gene. The CDR3: CASSARQGMRSSPLHF. In DNA form, the CDR3 reads TGTGCCAGCAGCGCTCGACAGGGGATGAGGTCCTCACCCCTCCACTTT. The full variable domain, rest sourced from reference TRBV5-8 and TRBJ1-6, is EAGVTQSPTHLIKTRGQQATLRCSPISGHTSVYWYQQALGLGLQFLLWYDEGEERNRGNFPPRFSGRQFPNYSSELNVNALELEDSALYLCASSARQGMRSSPLHFGNGTRLTVT.

This rearrangement joins TRBV7-9 to TRBJ2-3; the match to TRBD1 covers 10 bases. The germline V gene has CDR1 SEHNR and CDR2 FQNEAQ (reference sequence). This CDR3 comprises 16 residues. V was clipped by 5 bases and J by 3 bases; unmatched bases: 8. CDR3 DNA: TGTGCCAGCAGCCCCTTCTGGACAGGGGGGACAGATACGCAGTATTTT. Protein product: CASSPFWTGGTDTQYF.

The chain couples TRBV19 to TRBJ1-6, with no clear D. V was clipped by 6 bases and J by 3 bases, with 18 bases between them. The CDR3 is made up of 17 amino acids. CDR1 is LNHDA, CDR2 SQIVND, per germline (reference sequence). In DNA form, the CDR3 reads TGTGCCAGTAGACCGACGGGTCGCGCTTACTATAATTCACCCCTCCACTTT. Residues: CASRPTGRAYYNSPLHF.

This clone came up once. In DNA, the CDR3 is TGCAGCGTTGGTACAAGCTCCTACGAGCAGTACTTC. Its protein is CSVGTSSYEQYF. This sequence joins TRBV29-1 and TRBJ2-7, with no clear D. The CDR3 is 12 residues long. The germline V gene encodes CDR1 SQVTM and CDR2 ANQGSEA. With 4 bases removed from V and 0 bases from J, the gap between germline ends came to 7 bases.

This chain links TRBV15 with TRBJ1-1, with D uncertain. The CDR3 covers 15 residues. CDR1 is LNHNV, CDR2 YYDKDF, per germline (reference sequence). The germline V and J ends were trimmed by 5 bases and 7 bases, with 20 bases remaining between them. The CDR3 sequence is CATSHTRPPGYEAFF. The CDR3, as DNA: TGTGCCACCAGCCACACTCGACCGCCCGGGTATGAAGCTTTCTTT.

DNA of the CDR3: TGTGCCAGCAGCAAAAGCAGGGGAGCTTTCTTT. It encodes CASSKSRGAFF. The chain is built from TRBV21-1 and TRBJ1-1; TRBD1 is the table's D call and was not checked against the DNA. TRBV21-1 is shown as a pseudogene. This CDR3 has 11 residues.

V is TRBV5-4 and J is TRBJ1-5, with D possibly being TRBD1 (5 bases). V dropped 5 bases and J dropped 3 bases, with 9 bases sitting between them. CDR1 and CDR2 from the germline V gene are SGHNT and YYREEE (reference sequence). CDR3 length equals 13 residues. CDR3 residues: CASSTGSNQPQHF. The CDR3, as DNA: TGTGCCAGCAGTACAGGTTCCAATCAGCCCCAGCATTTT.

V usage is TRBV7-8 and J usage is TRBJ1-5; 8 nucleotides line up with TRBD1. V dropped 5 bases and J dropped 6; count of bases not matched to a gene: 3. The CDR3 extends over 13 amino acids. Germline CDR1 SGHVS, CDR2 FQNEAQ. The CDR3 spells CASSVQGAQPQHF. The CDR3 nucleotides read TGTGCCAGCAGCGTCCAGGGGGCTCAGCCCCAGCATTTT.

The J gene is TRBJ1-6, the V gene TRBV5-1; 7 bases fit TRBD1. The germline gives CDR1 SGHRS, CDR2 YFSETQ. This CDR3 comprises 17 residues. V lost 4 bases to trimming and J lost 0 bases; unmatched junction nucleotides: 7. As DNA, the CDR3 is TGCGCCAGCAGCGTGACAGGGTTGAGCTCCTATAATTCACCCCTCCACTTT. This codes for CASSVTGLSSYNSPLHF.

The chain joins TRBV4-1 to TRBJ2-5; 9 bases fit TRBD1. The CDR3 loop spans 16 amino acids. Germline V gene data show CDR1 as MGHRA and CDR2 as YSYEKL. V was clipped by 3 bases and J by 4 bases; unmatched bases: 9. The CDR3 here is CASSQSPGQGVETQYF. In DNA form, the CDR3 reads TGCGCCAGCAGCCAGTCGCCGGGACAGGGCGTAGAGACCCAGTACTTC.

The chain recombines TRBV4-1 with TRBJ1-1; weak D call: TRBD1 (5 bases). The CDR3 totals 14 residues. Trimming removed 4 bases at V and 4 bases at J, with 13 bases between. Germline V CDR1 and CDR2: MGHRA, YSYEKL. The CDR3 DNA sequence: TGCGCCAGCAGCCCCAATCCTAGGGGCACTGAAGCTTTCTTT. Its translation is CASSPNPRGTEAFF.

V and J are TRBV6-6 and TRBJ1-5, with D tentatively TRBD1 (6 bases). The V gene's germline CDR1 is MNHNY and CDR2 SVGAGI (reference sequence). The CDR3 is 15 residues long. Trimming removed 6 bases at V and 0 bases at J, with 12 bases between. CDR3 sequence reads: CASRNGQNSNQPQHF. The DNA for the CDR3 is TGTGCCAGCAGAAATGGACAGAATAGCAATCAGCCCCAGCATTTT.

V usage is TRBV9 and J usage is TRBJ2-1; D gene unclear. The CDR3 runs to 12 residues. Germline CDR1 and CDR2: SGDLS and YYNGEE. The V end lost 3 bases, the J end lost 4 bases, and 5 bases lay between the germline ends. The CDR3: CASSASYNEQFF. Written as DNA, the CDR3 is TGTGCCAGCAGCGCGTCTTACAATGAGCAGTTCTTC.

V gene TRBV4-1 combines with J gene TRBJ1-1; D is ambiguous. The germline CDR1 and CDR2 sequences are MGHRA and YSYEKL. The CDR3 runs 15 residues. Trimming took 1 base from V and 0 from J, leaving 9 bases between them. The CDR3 DNA reads as TGCGCCAGCAGCCAAGGGGCGCCGTTGAACACTGAAGCTTTCTTT. It encodes CASSQGAPLNTEAFF.

This chain uses TRBV18 with TRBJ2-1; D may be TRBD1 (5 bases). This CDR3 has 13 residues. Germline lookup yields CDR1 KGHSH and CDR2 LQKENI. Trimming pared 4 bases from V and 6 bases from J, leaving 10 bases between. The CDR3 loop is CASSLQESNEQFF. In DNA, the CDR3 is TGTGCCAGCTCACTACAGGAATCCAATGAGCAGTTCTTC.

The chain links TRBV6-1 to TRBJ1-2; D remains ambiguous. The germline CDR1 and CDR2 sequences are MNHNS and SASEGT. The CDR3 runs to 13 residues. V lost 7 bases and J lost 4, with 13 bases in between. The CDR3 DNA follows: TGTGCCAGCATGTCTGGTCTCAGCTATGGCTACACCTTC. This codes for CASMSGLSYGYTF.

This rearrangement joins TRBV13 to TRBJ2-1; maybe TRBD2 (6 bases). The CDR3 contains 14 residues. From germline, CDR1 is PRHDT and CDR2 FYEKMQ (reference sequence). With 5 bases removed from V and 5 bases from J, the gap between germline ends came to 13 bases. The CDR3: CASSRLEPNNEQFF. In DNA form, the CDR3 reads TGTGCCAGCAGCAGACTAGAACCGAACAATGAGCAGTTCTTC.

This clone has only one observation. The chain employs TRBV13 and TRBJ1-6; D is possibly TRBD1 (5 bases). Trimming took off 6 bases at V and 7 bases at J, with 16 bases between the two ends. This CDR3 has 15 amino acids. The V gene's germline CDR1 is PRHDT and CDR2 FYEKMQ (reference sequence). CDR3 sequence (DNA): TGTGCCAGCAGACCGGGTGGGGGAGGAAATTCACCCCTCCACTTT. This encodes CASRPGGGGNSPLHF.

The chain links TRBV4-1 to TRBJ1-1; possible D gene TRBD1, 6 bases. Germline V gives CDR1 MGHRA, CDR2 YSYEKL. V was trimmed by 0 bases and J by 6 bases, leaving 14 bases between them. The CDR3 loop spans 15 amino acids. The chain's CDR3 is CASSQDQGMGSEAFF. For the CDR3, the DNA is TGCGCCAGCAGCCAAGACCAGGGGATGGGGTCTGAAGCTTTCTTT.

The gene calls are TRBV4-1 and TRBJ1-3, with unresolved D. The V end lost 2 bases, the J end lost 5 bases, and 10 bases lay between the germline ends. This CDR3 has 14 amino acids. From germline, CDR1 is MGHRA and CDR2 YSYEKL. CDR3 in DNA: TGCGCCAGCAGCCAATCCAGCGAGCGAAACACCATATATTTT. Translation: CASSQSSERNTIYF.